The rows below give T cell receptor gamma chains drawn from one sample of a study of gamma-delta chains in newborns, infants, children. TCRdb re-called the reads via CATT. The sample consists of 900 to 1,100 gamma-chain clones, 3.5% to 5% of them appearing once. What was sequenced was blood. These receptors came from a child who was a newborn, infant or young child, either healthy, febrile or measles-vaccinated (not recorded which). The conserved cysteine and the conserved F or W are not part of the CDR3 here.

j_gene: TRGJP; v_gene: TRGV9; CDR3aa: ALWEVPPHQELGKKIKV
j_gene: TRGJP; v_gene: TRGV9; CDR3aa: ALWEVQGLGKKIKV
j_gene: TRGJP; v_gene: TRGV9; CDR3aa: ALWEVQSELGKKIKV
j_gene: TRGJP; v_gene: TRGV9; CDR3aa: ALWEYQELGKKIKV
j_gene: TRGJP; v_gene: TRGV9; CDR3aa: ALRTELGKKIKV
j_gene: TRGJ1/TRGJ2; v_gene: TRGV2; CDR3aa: ATWVGLYYKKL
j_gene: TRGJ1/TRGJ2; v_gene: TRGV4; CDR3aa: ATWDGPPIYYKKL
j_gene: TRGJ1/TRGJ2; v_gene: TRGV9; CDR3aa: ALWEVEGSYKKL
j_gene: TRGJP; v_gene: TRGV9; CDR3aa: ALWEEMQESGKKIKV
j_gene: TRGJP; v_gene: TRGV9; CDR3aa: ALWEVPQELGKKIKV
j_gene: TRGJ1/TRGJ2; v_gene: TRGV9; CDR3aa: ALWRNYYKKL
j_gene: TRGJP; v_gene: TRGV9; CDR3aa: ALWEVIELGKKIKV
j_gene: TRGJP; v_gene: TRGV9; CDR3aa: ALWEAQELGKKIEV
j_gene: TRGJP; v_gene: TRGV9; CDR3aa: ALWEEEELGKKIKV
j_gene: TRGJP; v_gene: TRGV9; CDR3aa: ALWVGRQELGKKIKV
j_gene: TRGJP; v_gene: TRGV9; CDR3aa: ALWEVLEELGKKIKV
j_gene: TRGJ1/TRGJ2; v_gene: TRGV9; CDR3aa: ALWEVLAKL
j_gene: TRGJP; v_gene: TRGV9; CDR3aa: ALWEVYMMGKKIKV
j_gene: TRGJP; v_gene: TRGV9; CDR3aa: ALWSQELGKKIKV
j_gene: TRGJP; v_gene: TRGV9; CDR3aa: ALWEVSTELGKKIKV
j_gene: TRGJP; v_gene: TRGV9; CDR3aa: ALWEVKLWQELGKKIKV
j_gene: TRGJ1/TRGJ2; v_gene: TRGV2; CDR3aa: AASHKKL
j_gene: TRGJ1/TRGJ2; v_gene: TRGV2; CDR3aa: ATWDGQDYKKL
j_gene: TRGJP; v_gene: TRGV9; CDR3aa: APPLGKKIKV
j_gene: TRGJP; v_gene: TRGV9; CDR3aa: ALWEAQELGKKIKV
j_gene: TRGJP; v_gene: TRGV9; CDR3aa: ALWEVFGELGKKIKV